A single sample is the source of the 9 T cell receptor beta chains below, sequenced in a study of CD8 T cells in ankylosing spondylitis. The study, taken as a whole, reports: Characteristic, it appeared, of ankylosing spondylitis blood was a TCR beta motif of roughly 8 highly homologous variants.

The antigens these receptors bind are not known. TCRdb redid the calling of the 5' RACE reads with MiXCR, one entry per CDR3 protein. The sample comprises around 430,000 distinct CDR3 sequences, 15% to 20% of which are singletons, and over 1% rests with the top ten. The sample was blood, either unsorted or a sorted T cell fraction (not recorded which). The receptors derive from a male donor with ankylosing spondylitis.

This clonotype has only a few counts. The gene calls are TRBV20-1 and TRBJ2-3; TRBD2 agrees at 9 bases. From germline, CDR1 is DFQATT and CDR2 SNEGSKA (reference sequence). V dropped 0 bases and J dropped 4; count of bases not matched to a gene: 5. This CDR3 spans 15 amino acids. The CDR3 here is CSARDRGGGADTQYF. The DNA for the CDR3 is TGCAGTGCTAGAGATCGGGGCGGGGGGGCAGATACGCAGTATTTT.

This sequence joins TRBV7-2 and TRBJ1-4, with D hard to call. This CDR3 comprises 15 residues. The germline gives CDR1 SGHTA, CDR2 FQGNSA. V was clipped by 2 bases and J by 4 bases, with 11 bases between them. The CDR3 here is CASSLRGQSNEKLFF. Written as DNA, the CDR3 is TGTGCCAGCAGCTTACGAGGGCAGAGTAATGAAAAACTGTTTTTT.

The rearrangement uses TRBV5-1 and TRBJ2-7; no clear D gene. This CDR3 region has 14 residues. Germline V gene lookup returns CDR1 SGHRS and CDR2 YFSETQ. The V end lost 4 bases, the J end lost 0 bases, and 11 bases lay between the germline ends. This CDR3 reads CASSERSSSYEQYF. CDR3 nucleotide sequence: TGCGCCAGCAGCGAAAGATCAAGCTCCTACGAGCAGTACTTC.

The chain recombines TRBV30 with TRBJ2-7; D gene unclear. CDR1 is GTSNPN, CDR2 SVGIG, per germline (reference sequence). Trimming removed 0 bases at V and 5 bases at J, with 5 bases between. The CDR3 has 11 amino acids. CDR3 residues: CAWSVSHEQYF. CDR3 DNA: TGTGCCTGGAGTGTTAGCCACGAGCAGTACTTC.

In its sample, this clonotype was seen many times. The CDR3 loop is CASSLVPNTGELFF. The CDR3 nucleotides read TGTGCCAGCAGCTTAGTACCTAACACCGGGGAGCTGTTTTTT. V gene TRBV7-9 combines with J gene TRBJ2-2; D not certain. Germline CDR1 SEHNR, CDR2 FQNEAQ (reference sequence). V was cut by 1 base and J by 2 bases, with 5 bases left in between. The CDR3 consists of 14 residues. Filled out from reference TRBV7-9 and TRBJ2-2, the complete variable domain reads DTGVSQNPRHKITKRGQNVTFRCDPISEHNRLYWYRQTLGQGPEFLTYFQNEAQLEKSRLLSDRFSAERPKGSFSTLEIQRTEQGDSAMYLCASSLVPNTGELFFGEGSRLTVL.

In this sample, this clonotype turned up a few times. The V gene is TRBV6-5, the J gene TRBJ1-2; no clear D gene. CDR1 is MNHEY and CDR2 is SVGAGI in the germline V gene. The CDR3 totals 17 residues. Trimming shortened V by 2 bases and J by 0 bases, and 16 bases separated the two germline ends. The CDR3 sequence is CASSYTVDRPTNYGYTF. The CDR3, as DNA: TGTGCCAGCAGTTACACCGTGGACCGACCAACTAACTATGGCTACACCTTC.

The genes are TRBV20-1 and TRBJ1-5; D is uncertain. The ends were cut back, 4 bases at V and 2 bases at J, with 9 bases in the middle. The CDR3 extends over 13 amino acids. Per germline, CDR1 DFQATT and CDR2 SNEGSKA (reference sequence). CDR3 nucleotide sequence: TGCAGTGCTAACTCCCTGGGCAATCAGCCCCAGCATTTT. It translates to CSANSLGNQPQHF.

This clonotype appeared a few times. For the CDR3, the DNA is TGCAGTCCCGCCGGGACTAGCGTTGGAGAGCAGTTCTTC. It specifies CSPAGTSVGEQFF. The V gene is TRBV20-1, the J gene TRBJ2-1; 10 bases agree with TRBD2. With 8 bases clipped from V and 10 bases from J, the junction kept 11 bases outside the gene matches. CDR3 length equals 13 residues. Germline loops: CDR1 DFQATT, CDR2 SNEGSKA (reference sequence).

This clonotype came up a few times. This rearrangement joins TRBV24-1 to TRBJ2-5, with D perhaps TRBD1 (6 bases). The germline V gene encodes CDR1 KGHDR and CDR2 SFDVKD. Trimming cost V 9 bases and J 5 bases, with 15 bases left between them. The CDR3 totals 13 residues. The CDR3 region is CATGADRTETQYF. The DNA of the CDR3 is TGTGCCACCGGGGCAGACAGGACGGAGACCCAGTACTTC.